Each of the 31 T cell receptor beta chains below was sequenced from the same sample in a study of graft-versus-host responses after intestinal transplantation (dated by TCRdb to the early 2020s). Library construction relied on the immunoSEQ multiplex PCR assay. The table was pulled from immuneACCESS by TCRdb, which kept in-frame rearrangements only. Such tables lose some clones; where checked, under half of the loss comes from unresolved V genes, and the rest has no known cause. For this sample the table gives over 80,000 clones, of which roughly 91% were detected only once. The ten largest clones represent approximately 0.18% of the sample. In the paper's terms, the time point label means: cells obtained before transplantation from donor or recipient. The antigens of these receptors remain unknown. This specimen was unstimulated CD4+ T cells sorted from spleen or lymph node cells, taken before transplant. These receptors all come from a human donor who was the organ donor for an intestinal transplant.

This chain links TRBV5-3 with TRBJ2-1; TRBD2 matches at 14 bases. TRBV5-3 is treated as an ORF (open reading frame) with a function not yet certain. This CDR3 is built from 15 residues. CDR3 sequence (DNA): TGTGCAATAGGACTAGCGGGGGGCGCATACAATGAGCAGTTCTTC. This gives the protein CAIGLAGGAYNEQFF.

The V call is TRBV28, the J call TRBJ2-7; 8 nucleotides align to TRBD1. The CDR3 runs to 14 residues. Germline-derived CDR1 and CDR2 are MDHEN and SYDVKM. V lost 5 bases to trimming and J lost 1 base; unmatched junction nucleotides: 4. For the CDR3, the DNA is TGTGCCAGCAGTGGTACAGGGGGTTCCTACGAGCAGTACTTC. Amino acid sequence: CASSGTGGSYEQYF.

The count of this clone is one. The chain links TRBV5-5 to TRBJ2-3; tentative D call: TRBD1 (6 bases). The CDR3 length is 14 residues. V dropped 6 bases and J dropped 5 bases, with 16 bases sitting between them. CDR1 and CDR2 from the germline V gene are SGHKS and YYEKEE (reference sequence). For the CDR3, the DNA is TGTGCCAGCAACCTTGAGGGGGTGAGAGATACGCAGTATTTT. Residues: CASNLEGVRDTQYF. The full variable domain, completed using reference TRBV5-5 and TRBJ2-3, is DAGVTQSPTHLIKTRGQQVTLRCSPISGHKSVSWYQQVLGQGPQFIFQYYEKEERGRGNFPDRFSARQFPNYSSELNVNALLLGDSALYLCASNLEGVRDTQYFGPGTRLTVL.

The chain carries TRBV18 and TRBJ1-1, with D perhaps matching TRBD1 (5 bases). The CDR3 is 14 amino acids. Germline V CDR1 and CDR2: KGHSH, LQKENI. With 4 bases removed from V and 1 base from J, the gap between germline ends came to 10 bases. The chain's CDR3 is CASSLTQGNTEAFF. CDR3 nucleotides: TGTGCCAGCTCACTCACCCAGGGGAACACTGAAGCTTTCTTT.

The chain uses TRBV10-3 and TRBJ1-2; D unresolved. Germline CDR1 reads ENHRY; CDR2 reads SYGVKD. The ends were cut back, 0 bases at V and 4 bases at J, with 15 bases in the middle. The CDR3 length is 16 residues. This chain's CDR3 is CAISESMAGDPYGYTF. In nucleotides, the CDR3 is TGTGCCATCAGTGAGTCGATGGCAGGTGACCCCTATGGCTACACCTTC.

The genes are TRBV28 and TRBJ2-1; TRBD2 aligns across 11 bases. V was clipped by 2 bases and J by 9 bases; unmatched bases: 0. CDR3 length equals 13 residues. Looked up from germline, CDR1 is MDHEN and CDR2 is SYDVKM. The CDR3: CASSLLAGGEQFF. As DNA, the CDR3 is TGTGCCAGCAGTTTACTAGCGGGGGGTGAGCAGTTCTTC.

This sequence joins TRBV15 and TRBJ1-5; tentative D call: TRBD1 (5 bases). Trimming shortened V by 3 bases and J by 9 bases, and 9 bases separated the two germline ends. Germline V gene lookup returns CDR1 LNHNV and CDR2 YYDKDF (reference sequence). The CDR3 has 12 residues. The CDR3 DNA is TGTGCCACCAGCAGGGGGCGGGGGCCCCAGCATTTT. This translates into CATSRGRGPQHF.

The J gene is TRBJ2-2, the V gene TRBV9, with 11 bases identical to TRBD2. This CDR3 spans 17 amino acids. V was pared by 4 bases and J by 6 bases, with 11 bases of the junction left unmatched. The germline CDR1 and CDR2 sequences are SGDLS and YYNGEE. The DNA of the CDR3 is TGTGCCAGCAGCCCTCTAGCGGGGGGTTTGAGGGCCGGGGAGCTGTTTTTT. Translation gives CASSPLAGGLRAGELFF.

V is TRBV15 and J is TRBJ1-1; unclear D gene. Germline assignment: CDR1 LNHNV and CDR2 YYDKDF (reference sequence). Trimming shortened V by 0 bases and J by 8 bases, and 4 bases separated the two germline ends. The CDR3 contains 11 residues. The chain's CDR3 is CATSRDREAFF. The DNA for the CDR3 is TGTGCCACCAGCAGAGATCGGGAAGCTTTCTTT.

The chain carries TRBV5-6 and TRBJ2-2; D is uncertain. V was clipped by 2 bases and J by 3 bases, with 8 bases between them. Germline lookup yields CDR1 SGHDT and CDR2 YYEEEE. The CDR3 sequence is 14 residues long. CDR3 protein: CASSLSPHTGELFF. For the CDR3, the DNA is TGTGCCAGCAGCTTATCTCCCCACACCGGGGAGCTGTTTTTT.

This chain uses TRBV7-2 with TRBJ2-5, with 10 nucleotides matching TRBD1. Germline assignment: CDR1 SGHTA and CDR2 FQGNSA. The CDR3 is made up of 16 amino acids. With V trimmed by 1 base and J by 4 bases, 6 bases remained unmatched. The CDR3 loop is CASSLGGQGEAETQYF. The CDR3, as DNA: TGTGCCAGCAGCTTAGGAGGACAGGGGGAGGCAGAGACCCAGTACTTC.

The chain employs TRBV7-8 and TRBJ2-5, with D unclear. The germline V gene has CDR1 SGHVS and CDR2 FQNEAQ. The ends were cut back, 1 base at V and 1 base at J, with 7 bases in the middle. This CDR3 has 14 amino acids. CDR3 residues: CASSLGRLQETQYF. CDR3 sequence (DNA): TGTGCCAGCAGCTTAGGGAGACTCCAAGAGACCCAGTACTTC.

V is TRBV20-1 and J is TRBJ2-5; D gene unclear. Between the trimmed V and J ends, which lost 3 bases and 2 bases, there was a span of 4 bases. Germline lookup yields CDR1 DFQATT and CDR2 SNEGSKA (reference sequence). The CDR3 runs to 11 residues. The CDR3 DNA reads as TGCAGTGCTAGTCAACAAGAGACCCAGTACTTC. This gives the protein CSASQQETQYF.

This sequence joins TRBV7-9 and TRBJ1-6, with TRBD1 as a possible D gene (5 bases). This CDR3 spans 14 amino acids. V lost 2 bases and J lost 7, with 9 bases in between. The germline gives CDR1 SEHNR, CDR2 FQNEAQ (reference sequence). CDR3 sequence reads: CASSLTGLNSPLHF. The DNA for the CDR3 is TGTGCCAGCAGCTTAACAGGTCTAAATTCACCCCTCCACTTT.

The chain couples TRBV6-5 to TRBJ2-3, with 8 bases fitting TRBD1. Germline V gene data show CDR1 as MNHEY and CDR2 as SVGAGI. The CDR3 contains 15 residues. V lost 6 bases to trimming and J lost 3 bases; unmatched junction nucleotides: 8. The CDR3 nucleotides are TGTGCCAGCAGCAGGACAGGGTCAAGGACAGATACGCAGTATTTT. Amino acids: CASSRTGSRTDTQYF.

The chain uses TRBV27 and TRBJ2-7; tentatively, D is TRBD1 (5 bases). Trimming removed 7 bases from V and 3 bases from J, with 22 bases in between. The CDR3 extends over 16 amino acids. Germline CDR1 is MNHEY and CDR2 is SMNVEV (reference sequence). CDR3 DNA sequence: TGTGCCAGCAAACGTTCGGCGACAGACCTGGGCTACGAGCAGTACTTC. Its translation is CASKRSATDLGYEQYF.

The rearrangement uses TRBV15 and TRBJ2-7, with TRBD2 as a possible D gene (6 bases). Germline V gives CDR1 LNHNV, CDR2 YYDKDF (reference sequence). V was shortened by 5 bases and J by 4 bases, with 12 bases between the two germline ends. The CDR3 extends over 13 amino acids. The CDR3 coding sequence is TGTGCCACCAGCCGAAATAGCGGTTACGAGCAGTACTTC. Residues: CATSRNSGYEQYF.

This sequence joins TRBV28 and TRBJ2-7, with 9 bases identical to TRBD2. Germline CDR1 and CDR2: MDHEN and SYDVKM. The CDR3 is 15 residues long. The junction had 6 bases not matched to a gene; V was cut back by 5 bases and J by 1 base. CDR3 in DNA: TGTGCCAGCAGTCCCCCAGCGGGGGGTTCCTACGAGCAGTACTTC. The encoded protein is CASSPPAGGSYEQYF.

The sample holds a few counts of this clone. V is TRBV10-3 and J is TRBJ2-5; 9 positions agree with TRBD1. The CDR3 has 15 residues. Germline trimming cut 3 bases from V and 1 base from J; bases unmatched to any gene: 3. In germline, CDR1 is ENHRY, CDR2 SYGVKD. The CDR3 DNA follows: TGTGCCATCAGTGATGGGACAGGGCTCCAAGAGACCCAGTACTTC. Translated: CAISDGTGLQETQYF.

The V call is TRBV19, the J call TRBJ2-1; D perhaps matches TRBD2 (6 bases). CDR1 is LNHDA and CDR2 is SQIVND in the germline V gene (reference sequence). CDR3 length: 15 residues. V was pared by 10 bases and J by 5 bases, with 21 bases between. The CDR3 sequence: CATRPGLSRHNEQFF. In nucleotides, the CDR3 is TGTGCCACTCGGCCGGGACTCTCACGGCACAATGAGCAGTTCTTC.

The gene calls are TRBV9 and TRBJ2-1; 12 nucleotides line up with TRBD2. After removal of 4 bases from V and 6 bases from J, the junction contained 8 bases not matched to a gene. CDR1 is SGDLS and CDR2 is YYNGEE in the germline V gene. There are 16 residues in the CDR3. The CDR3 region is CASSPWTSGAFNEQFF. As DNA, the CDR3 is TGTGCCAGCAGCCCGTGGACTAGCGGGGCGTTCAATGAGCAGTTCTTC.

The V gene is TRBV7-8, the J gene TRBJ1-1; 8 positions match TRBD1. V shed 2 bases, J shed 11 bases, and the junction held 13 bases outside the gene matches. The CDR3 extends over 15 amino acids. Germline assignment: CDR1 SGHVS and CDR2 FQNEAQ. The CDR3: CASSLQGAKIGVAFF. The CDR3 DNA is TGTGCCAGCAGCTTACAGGGGGCGAAGATTGGGGTTGCTTTCTTT.

This clone occurred once. The genes are TRBV9 and TRBJ1-5; no clear D. The CDR3 totals 14 residues. V was clipped by 4 bases and J by 1 base, with 9 bases between them. Germline-derived CDR1 and CDR2 are SGDLS and YYNGEE. The CDR3: CASSSTGSNQPQHF. CDR3 in DNA: TGTGCCAGCAGCTCGACCGGGAGCAATCAGCCCCAGCATTTT.

The chain links TRBV30 to TRBJ2-7, with 8 nucleotides matching TRBD1. Unmatched junction bases numbered 8, after V lost 0 bases and J lost 7 bases. This CDR3 is 14 amino acids long. Germline V gene data show CDR1 as GTSNPN and CDR2 as SVGIG (reference sequence). The chain's CDR3 is CAWSVLDRVGEQYF. DNA for the CDR3: TGTGCCTGGAGTGTATTGGACAGGGTAGGAGAGCAGTACTTC.

V and J are TRBV11-2 and TRBJ2-7, with D possibly being TRBD2 (6 bases). Between the trimmed V and J ends, which lost 0 bases and 4 bases, there was a span of 13 bases. The CDR3 has 15 amino acids. Germline CDR1 SGHAT, CDR2 FQNNGV. The CDR3 protein is CASSLDQGRGYEQYF. Here the CDR3 DNA reads TGTGCCAGCAGCTTAGATCAGGGCCGGGGGTACGAGCAGTACTTC. The full variable domain, in which reference TRBV11-2 and TRBJ2-7 provide the parts outside the CDR3, is EAGVAQSPRYKIIEKRQSVAFWCNPISGHATLYWYQQILGQGPKLLIQFQNNGVVDDSQLPKDRFSAERLKGVDSTLKIQPAKLEDSAVYLCASSLDQGRGYEQYFGPGTRLTVT.

Comments on this clone: The sample contains more than one DNA sequence encoding this CDR3. The V call is TRBV27, the J call TRBJ2-7, with TRBD1 as a possible D gene (5 bases). The CDR3 has 13 amino acids. Germline CDR1 reads MNHEY; CDR2 reads SMNVEV (reference sequence). Trimming left V 3 bases short and J 0 bases short, with 6 bases between. The chain's CDR3 is CASSFRGSYEQYF. CDR3 nucleotide sequence: TGTGCCAGCAGTTTTAGGGGCTCCTACGAGCAGTACTTC.

The V and J genes are TRBV28 and TRBJ1-5; D is perhaps TRBD1 (5 bases). This CDR3 contains 18 residues. V was cut by 3 bases and J by 3 bases, with 21 bases left in between. Germline CDR1 and CDR2: MDHEN and SYDVKM. The CDR3 nucleotides are TGTGCCAGCAGTTTTTATTTTAGCGGGGGTGCGGTCAATCAGCCCCAGCATTTT. It translates to CASSFYFSGGAVNQPQHF.

This clone was found once. This rearrangement joins TRBV19 to TRBJ2-7, with 9 bases aligning to TRBD1. The J segment lost 4 bases and the V segment lost 5 bases, leaving 0 bases of the junction unmatched. The length of the CDR3 is 12 residues. Germline assignment: CDR1 LNHDA and CDR2 SQIVND (reference sequence). The CDR3 sequence is CASSDRGYEQYF. The CDR3 DNA is TGTGCCAGTAGTGACAGGGGGTACGAGCAGTACTTC.

The chain carries TRBV5-4 and TRBJ2-5; TRBD2 is a possible D gene (5 bases). From germline, CDR1 is SGHNT and CDR2 YYREEE (reference sequence). The CDR3 sequence is 13 residues long. Trimming took off 1 base at V and 5 bases at J, with 9 bases between the two ends. The CDR3 region is CASSLQSGETQYF. CDR3 coding DNA: TGTGCCAGCAGCTTGCAGTCGGGGGAGACCCAGTACTTC.

The J gene is TRBJ1-6, the V gene TRBV28, with TRBD1 matching over 11 bases. The V gene end was trimmed by 4 bases and the J gene end by 8 bases; junction bases not matched to a gene: 16. The CDR3 consists of 19 residues. Germline V gene lookup returns CDR1 MDHEN and CDR2 SYDVKM. The CDR3 DNA reads TGTGCCAGCAGTTGGGTTGTTACTGGACAGGGGGCAATTGATTCACCCCTCCACTTT. Its protein product is CASSWVVTGQGAIDSPLHF. The whole variable domain, remainder taken from reference TRBV28 and TRBJ1-6, is DVKVTQSSRYLVKRTGEKVFLECVQDMDHENMFWYRQDPGLGLRLIYFSYDVKMKEKGDIPEGYSVSREKKERFSLILESASTNQTSMYLCASSWVVTGQGAIDSPLHFGNGTRLTVT.

The chain has TRBV7-3 and TRBJ2-3; D is ambiguous. The V end was cut by 8 bases, the J end by 6 bases, with 15 bases between. Germline-derived CDR1 and CDR2 are SGHTA and FQGTGA. The CDR3 is 13 amino acids. The CDR3 spells CASGRSSIDTQYF. The CDR3 DNA is TGTGCCAGCGGTCGTTCTAGTATCGATACGCAGTATTTT.